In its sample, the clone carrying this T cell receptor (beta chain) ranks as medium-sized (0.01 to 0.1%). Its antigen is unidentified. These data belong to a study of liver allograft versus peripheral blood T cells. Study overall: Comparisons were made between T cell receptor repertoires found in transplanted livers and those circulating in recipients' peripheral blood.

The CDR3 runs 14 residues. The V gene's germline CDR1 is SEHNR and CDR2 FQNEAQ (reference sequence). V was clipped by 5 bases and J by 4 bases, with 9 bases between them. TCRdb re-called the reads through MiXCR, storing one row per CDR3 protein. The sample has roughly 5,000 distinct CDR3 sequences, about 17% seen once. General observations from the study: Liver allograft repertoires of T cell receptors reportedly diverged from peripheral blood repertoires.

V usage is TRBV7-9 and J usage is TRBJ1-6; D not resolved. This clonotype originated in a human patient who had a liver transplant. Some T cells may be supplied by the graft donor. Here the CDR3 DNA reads TGTGCCAGCAGCCTCTGGGATTATAATTCACCCCTCCACTTT. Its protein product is CASSLWDYNSPLHF.